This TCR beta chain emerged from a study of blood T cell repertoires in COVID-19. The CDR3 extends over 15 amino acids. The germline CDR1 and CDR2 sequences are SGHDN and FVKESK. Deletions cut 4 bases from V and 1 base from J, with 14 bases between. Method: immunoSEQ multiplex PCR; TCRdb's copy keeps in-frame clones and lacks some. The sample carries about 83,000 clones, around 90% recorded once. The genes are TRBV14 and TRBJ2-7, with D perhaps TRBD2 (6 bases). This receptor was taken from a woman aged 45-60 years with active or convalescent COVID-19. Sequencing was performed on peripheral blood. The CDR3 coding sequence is TGTGCCAGCAGCCGCACGGGGGAACGTTCCTACGAGCAGTACTTC. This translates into CASSRTGERSYEQYF.